This TCR beta chain was documented in a study of cytomegalovirus exposure and HLA in healthy donors. The wider study: Previous work identified 90 million to 130 million unique TCR beta sequences from approximately 190 million T cells.

Findings and limits, study-wide: Previously analyzed data showed that most TCR beta V segments were productive at a frequency of about 87% or about 30%. The study recorded 164 TCR beta chains that were cytomegalovirus-associated.

Comment on this clone: Its antigen remains unidentified.

The PCR was carried out with 60 Vbeta primers and 13 Jbeta primers. Original data processing: Roughly 80 million unique TCR beta chains, about 12 million shared, were counted in a later analysis. The protocol was immunoSEQ multiplex PCR, while the TCRdb copy is restricted to in-frame clones and leaves out a portion. V and J calls and clone size are copied from that table; D and trimming were computed from the DNA. There are under 150,000 clones in the sample; approximately 80% occur only once, and around 3.5% lies in the top ten. Sequencing was done on a sample of PBMCs. The receptor was derived from a man younger than 40 in good health and CMV-seronegative.

CDR3 bases: TGCGCCAGCAGTCACGGAGGGACAGGGAGAGATACGCAGTATTTT. Encoded protein: CASSHGGTGRDTQYF. The chain couples TRBV4-1 to TRBJ2-3; TRBD1 matches at 9 bases. The V gene end was trimmed by 6 bases and the J gene end by 5 bases; junction bases not matched to a gene: 9. Per the germline V gene, CDR1 is MGHRA and CDR2 is YSYEKL. CDR3 length: 15 residues.